This T cell receptor beta chain was captured by sequencing in a study of shared clonotypes between healthy human individuals. Across the study: Researchers drew samples from two women and a few men aged 18 to 49. Study results and caveats: As a rule, naive subsets had a larger estimated richness than memory subsets. The naive CD4 repertoires of a few donors were compared, and around 5.1% of clonotypes were shared.

Of note for this clone: Its antigen is still unknown.

The V gene's germline CDR1 is SGHVS and CDR2 FNYEAQ. This CDR3 region has 13 residues. The germline V and J ends were trimmed by 5 bases and 3 bases, with 10 bases remaining between them. Using immunoSEQ multiplex PCR, the repertoire was profiled, and TCRdb retains in-frame clones only, with some absent. The sample holds some 900,000 clones, approximately 80% seen once. This TCR was recovered from a man younger than 35 in good health. Sequenced: memory CD4+ T cells sorted from blood. Described subset: CD45RA-negative fraction. This sequence joins TRBV7-6 and TRBJ1-1; D perhaps matches TRBD1 (6 bases). The CDR3 spells CASSRGGYTEAFF. As DNA, the CDR3 is TGTGCCAGCAGCCGGGGGGGCTACACTGAAGCTTTCTTT.